This T cell receptor (beta chain) was captured by sequencing in a study of T cell changes during pregnancy in multiple sclerosis. TCRdb's table, derived via immunoSEQ multiplex PCR, lists solely in-frame clones and lacks some. The sample carries around 130,000 clones, approximately 96% recorded once. Germline values: CDR1 SGDLS, CDR2 YYNGEE. The CDR3 runs to 12 residues. V was shortened by 1 base and J by 5 bases, with 7 bases between the two germline ends. This receptor was taken from a female donor with multiple sclerosis, enrolled in a pregnancy study. The sequencing here drew on peripheral blood, taken after pregnancy. This chain links TRBV9 with TRBJ2-7, with a weak D call TRBD1 (6 bases). The CDR3 protein is CASSVTGHEQYF. CDR3 DNA: TGTGCCAGCAGCGTAACAGGGCACGAGCAGTACTTC.